A single sample is the source of the 12 T cell receptor beta chains below, sequenced in a study of graft-versus-host responses after intestinal transplantation. TCRdb keeps only in-frame clones here, not all; method: immunoSEQ multiplex PCR. Altogether 96,000 or so clones are present, approximately 90% being singletons, with the ten largest covering around 0.17%. No antigen is known for these receptors. The sequencing here drew on unstimulated CD4+ T cells sorted from spleen or lymph node cells, taken before intestinal transplant. The receptors derive from a human donor who received an intestinal transplant.

The chain joins TRBV6-5 to TRBJ2-5; TRBD2 matches 7 bases. The CDR3 length is 16 residues. V shed 4 bases, J shed 4 bases, and the junction held 12 bases outside the gene matches. CDR1 is MNHEY and CDR2 is SVGAGI in the germline V gene. In DNA form, the CDR3 reads TGTGCCAGCAGTTGGTTGGGCGGGAGATCGGGAGAGACCCAGTACTTC. Its protein product is CASSWLGGRSGETQYF.

V usage is TRBV29-1 and J usage is TRBJ1-2; D remains unclear. CDR3 length: 13 amino acids. CDR1 SQVTM and CDR2 ANQGSEA come from the germline V gene. V lost 4 bases to trimming and J lost 0 bases, with 9 bases between them. Here the CDR3 DNA reads TGCAGCGTTGCGAGGGAACCTAACTATGGCTACACCTTC. It is translated as CSVAREPNYGYTF. The full variable domain, in which reference TRBV29-1 and TRBJ1-2 provide the parts outside the CDR3, is SAVISQKPSRDICQRGTSLTIQCQVDSQVTMMFWYRQQPGQSLTLIATANQGSEATYESGFVIDKFPISRPNLTFSTLTVSNMSPEDSSIYLCSVAREPNYGYTFGSGTRLTVV.

The chain couples TRBV7-9 to TRBJ2-7, with 11 bases fitting TRBD1. Germline V lookup: CDR1 SEHNR, CDR2 FQNEAQ (reference sequence). The junction had 5 bases not matched to a gene; V was cut back by 5 bases and J by 5 bases. The CDR3 is 14 amino acids. This CDR3 reads CASSAGQGANEQYF. In DNA form, the CDR3 reads TGTGCCAGCAGCGCAGGACAGGGGGCCAACGAGCAGTACTTC. Full variable domain (rest looked up from reference TRBV7-9 and TRBJ2-7): DTGVSQNPRHKITKRGQNVTFRCDPISEHNRLYWYRQTLGQGPEFLTYFQNEAQLEKSRLLSDRFSAERPKGSFSTLEIQRTEQGDSAMYLCASSAGQGANEQYFGPGTRLTVT.

J is TRBJ2-1 and V is TRBV5-1, with 7 nucleotides matching TRBD2. CDR1 and CDR2 from the germline V gene are SGHRS and YFSETQ. The length of the CDR3 is 16 residues. V trimming: 5 bases; J trimming: 5 bases; junction bases outside the gene matches: 13. In DNA form, the CDR3 reads TGCGCCAGCAGGAGCTCGGGGCTAGCGGAAAACAATGAGCAGTTCTTC. Translated, it gives CASRSSGLAENNEQFF.

J is TRBJ2-7 and V is TRBV30, with 9 nucleotides matching TRBD2. The germline V gene has CDR1 GTSNPN and CDR2 SVGIG (reference sequence). The J segment lost 4 bases and the V segment lost 5 bases, leaving 6 bases of the junction unmatched. This CDR3 region has 13 residues. The CDR3 coding sequence is TGTGCCTGGGGTAGCGGGAGTGGGTACGAGCAGTACTTC. It yields the protein CAWGSGSGYEQYF.

The V call is TRBV18, the J call TRBJ2-3; no reliable D call. CDR3 size: 18 residues. V lost 1 base, J lost 0 bases, and 17 bases lay in between. CDR1 is KGHSH, CDR2 LQKENI, per germline. The CDR3 DNA reads TGTGCCAGCTCACCACGAGTTAAATCTTTCAATAGCACAGATACGCAGTATTTT. Its protein product is CASSPRVKSFNSTDTQYF.

This chain connects TRBV19 to TRBJ1-5; D perhaps matches TRBD1 (5 bases). Trimming pared 7 bases from V and 4 bases from J, leaving 8 bases between. This CDR3 has 12 residues. The germline V gene has CDR1 LNHDA and CDR2 SQIVND (reference sequence). In nucleotides, the CDR3 is TGTGCCAGTACAAGGGGTAATCAGCCCCAGCATTTT. Translated, it gives CASTRGNQPQHF.

This clone was recorded only once. J is TRBJ2-7 and V is TRBV5-5; no clear D gene. There are 14 residues in the CDR3. Deletions cut 1 base from V and 2 bases from J, with 10 bases between. CDR1 is SGHKS, CDR2 YYEKEE, per germline (reference sequence). The DNA of the CDR3 is TGTGCCAGCAGCTTGACCCGACTCACCTACGAGCAGTACTTC. Translating it yields CASSLTRLTYEQYF.

The rearrangement joins TRBV2 to TRBJ1-2; TRBD1 agrees at 9 bases. CDR3 length equals 12 residues. Germline CDR1 is SNHLY and CDR2 is FYNNEI. V lost 11 bases to trimming and J lost 2 bases; unmatched junction nucleotides: 3. The CDR3 nucleotides read TGTGCCTCCGGGACAGGGAACTATGGCTACACCTTC. Amino acid sequence: CASGTGNYGYTF.

The J gene is TRBJ1-1, the V gene TRBV6-5, with TRBD1 as a possible D gene (5 bases). Between the trimmed V and J ends, which lost 4 bases and 0 bases, there was a span of 12 bases. CDR3 length equals 15 residues. Germline V gene lookup returns CDR1 MNHEY and CDR2 SVGAGI. The CDR3 nucleotides read TGTGCCAGCAGTTCCGAAGCGGGGGTGAACACTGAAGCTTTCTTT. As protein: CASSSEAGVNTEAFF.

The V call is TRBV29-1, the J call TRBJ2-1; 9 nucleotides align to TRBD2. With 5 bases clipped from V and 5 bases from J, the junction kept 16 bases outside the gene matches. The CDR3 has 17 amino acids. Per the germline V gene, CDR1 is SQVTM and CDR2 is ANQGSEA. The CDR3 bases are TGCAGCGTTAAAATGGGACTAGCTTGGGTTGATAACAATGAGCAGTTCTTC. This gives the protein CSVKMGLAWVDNNEQFF.

The chain recombines TRBV7-6 with TRBJ1-6, with 11 bases fitting TRBD1. The CDR3 consists of 16 residues. Trimming removed 5 bases from V and 6 bases from J; junction bases left unmatched: 6. Germline CDR1 reads SGHVS; CDR2 reads FNYEAQ. CDR3 in DNA: TGTGCCAGCAGCCGGGGACAGGGGGGGTCTAATTCACCCCTCCACTTT. Translating gives CASSRGQGGSNSPLHF.